These 29 T cell receptor beta chains came from one sample sequenced in a study of early T cells in non-severe SARS-CoV-2 infection. MiXCR was run by TCRdb on the 5' RACE reads, yielding one entry per CDR3 protein. The table includes tens of thousands of distinct CDR3 sequences, about 9.7% detected once. The sample comprised whole blood. The source of these receptors is an adult who was a healthcare worker with PCR-confirmed SARS-CoV-2 infection or an uninfected control (not recorded which).

This clonotype was seen many times. CDR3 residues: CASSPPWTGDYNEQFF. CDR3 DNA sequence: TGTGCCAGCTCACCGCCTTGGACAGGGGACTACAATGAGCAGTTCTTC. The rearrangement uses TRBV18 and TRBJ2-1, with 9 bases fitting TRBD1. The CDR3 loop spans 16 amino acids. J gave up 3 bases and V 3 bases, and 6 bases lay outside the gene matches. CDR1 KGHSH and CDR2 LQKENI come from the germline V gene.

This clonotype was counted many times. V gene TRBV5-8 combines with J gene TRBJ1-3; D is uncertain. V gave up 3 bases and J gave up 11 bases, with 12 bases separating them. The length of the CDR3 is 12 residues. The V gene's germline CDR1 is SGHTS and CDR2 YDEGEE. The CDR3 DNA sequence: TGTGCCAGCAGCTGGAGCGTAGAACCCATATATTTT. Its translation is CASSWSVEPIYF.

This clonotype showed up many times. This rearrangement joins TRBV10-3 to TRBJ2-3, with D perhaps assigned TRBD1 or TRBD2 (5 bases each). The CDR3 loop spans 14 amino acids. V was shortened by 6 bases and J by 4 bases, with 14 bases between the two germline ends. Germline assignment: CDR1 ENHRY and CDR2 SYGVKD. CDR3 region: CAIRRDVEADTQYF. For the CDR3, the DNA is TGTGCCATCAGACGGGACGTAGAAGCAGATACGCAGTATTTT.

This chain joins TRBV7-9 and TRBJ1-3; D remains unclear. Trimming took 3 bases from V and 1 from J, leaving 7 bases between them. The CDR3 contains 14 residues. CDR1 and CDR2 (germline): SEHNR, FQNEAQ (reference sequence). The CDR3, as DNA: TGTGCCAGCAGCTTGCCGATTTCTGGAAACACCATATATTTT. Its protein is CASSLPISGNTIYF.

This clonotype was detected ten times or more. The chain has TRBV7-2 and TRBJ2-7; 7 nucleotides line up with TRBD2. CDR3 length: 14 residues. The germline gives CDR1 SGHTA, CDR2 FQGNSA. Trimming cost V 7 bases and J 3 bases; bases outside gene matches: 9. The CDR3, as DNA: TGTGCCAGCACTAGGGAGCGGGGATTCTACGAGCAGTACTTC. Its translation: CASTRERGFYEQYF.

The chain combines TRBV6-2 or TRBV6-3 with TRBJ1-2; D is unresolved. In germline, CDR1 is MNHEY, CDR2 SVGEGT. The CDR3 consists of 13 residues. V lost 4 bases and J lost 2, with 8 bases in between. The CDR3 nucleotides read TGTGCCAGCAGTTTTACAGTCAACTATGGCTACACCTTC. Its protein product is CASSFTVNYGYTF.

This clonotype came up a few times. V and J are TRBV7-3 and TRBJ2-3, with 11 bases lining up with TRBD1. With 5 bases clipped from V and 6 bases from J, the junction kept 4 bases outside the gene matches. Germline lookup yields CDR1 SGHTA and CDR2 FQGTGA. The CDR3 sequence is 14 residues long. The CDR3 loop reads CASSQDRGLDTQYF. Here the CDR3 DNA reads TGTGCCAGCAGCCAGGACAGGGGGCTGGATACGCAGTATTTT.

This clonotype has just a few counts. The V gene is TRBV29-1, the J gene TRBJ2-1, with 8 bases lining up with TRBD1. The CDR3 extends over 12 amino acids. The germline CDR1 and CDR2 sequences are SQVTM and ANQGSEA. With 3 bases clipped from V and 10 bases from J, the junction kept 5 bases outside the gene matches. CDR3 sequence reads: CSVDLTGDEQFF. CDR3 coding DNA: TGCAGCGTTGACTTGACAGGGGACGAGCAGTTCTTC.

Ten or more counts support this clonotype. The V gene is TRBV7-6, the J gene TRBJ2-5, with 7 bases matching TRBD2. The CDR3 contains 14 residues. Trimming took 3 bases from V and 1 from J; bases not matched to a gene: 2. CDR1 SGHVS and CDR2 FNYEAQ come from the germline V gene. CDR3 residues: CASSFSSGQETQYF. The CDR3 DNA reads TGTGCCAGCAGCTTTTCTAGCGGCCAAGAGACCCAGTACTTC. The whole variable domain, remainder taken from reference TRBV7-6 and TRBJ2-5, is GAGVSQSPRYKVTKRGQDVALRCDPISGHVSLYWYRQALGQGPEFLTYFNYEAQQDKSGLPNDRFSAERPEGSISTLTIQRTEQRDSAMYRCASSFSSGQETQYFGPGTRLLVL.

This clonotype was detected ten times or more. The V gene is TRBV25-1, the J gene TRBJ1-4, with TRBD1 identical over 8 bases. V shed 6 bases and J 6 bases; nucleotides not matched to a gene: 9. Germline values: CDR1 MGHDK, CDR2 SYGVNS. CDR3 size: 15 residues. For the CDR3, the DNA is TGTGCCAGCAGACCCGGACAGGGAGGGTATGAAAAACTGTTTTTT. Translated: CASRPGQGGYEKLFF.

This clonotype was seen a few times. The chain carries TRBV7-2 and TRBJ2-7; D is perhaps TRBD1 (7 bases). Trimming took 7 bases from V and 7 from J, leaving 17 bases between them. Looked up from germline, CDR1 is SGHTA and CDR2 is FQGNSA. CDR3 length: 13 amino acids. The CDR3 sequence is CASTGRRGREQYF. CDR3 sequence (DNA): TGTGCCAGCACAGGCAGGAGGGGGCGAGAGCAGTACTTC.

This clonotype was seen a handful of times. J is TRBJ1-4 and V is TRBV6-1, with TRBD1 matching over 7 bases. V dropped 8 bases and J dropped 7; count of bases not matched to a gene: 4. The CDR3 runs 12 residues. Per the germline V gene, CDR1 is MNHNS and CDR2 is SASEGT. CDR3 bases: TGTGCCAGCCAACAGGGGTCTGAAAAACTGTTTTTT. Its translation is CASQQGSEKLFF.

Many counts were recorded for this clonotype. V gene TRBV5-1 combines with J gene TRBJ2-7; 11 bases are shared with TRBD2. This CDR3 is built from 16 residues. Germline CDR1 is SGHRS and CDR2 is YFSETQ. After removal of 1 base from V and 2 bases from J, the junction contained 5 bases not matched to a gene. Here the CDR3 DNA reads TGCGCCAGCAGCTTGTCGGCGGGACTAGCGGCCTACGAGCAGTACTTC. Residues: CASSLSAGLAAYEQYF.

This clonotype was counted many times. The chain is built from TRBV7-2 and TRBJ2-3; 11 nucleotides line up with TRBD2. This CDR3 is built from 16 residues. CDR1 and CDR2 (germline): SGHTA, FQGNSA. The J segment lost 4 bases and the V segment lost 5 bases, leaving 8 bases of the junction unmatched. The CDR3 is CASSRRLAGKADTQYF. The CDR3 DNA is TGTGCCAGCAGCCGAAGACTAGCGGGGAAGGCAGATACGCAGTATTTT.

This clonotype showed up just a few times. This rearrangement joins TRBV2 to TRBJ1-1, with D perhaps TRBD1 (5 bases). The germline V gene has CDR1 SNHLY and CDR2 FYNNEI. The CDR3 has 12 residues. V was pared by 6 bases and J by 7 bases, with 12 bases between. CDR3 sequence (DNA): TGTGCCAGCAGGGGGGAGGGATATGAAGCTTTCTTT. It yields the protein CASRGEGYEAFF.

Of note for this clonotype: A much more abundant neighbour one base away suggests this may be a read error. V and J are TRBV5-6 and TRBJ1-1; D not certain. From germline, CDR1 is SGHDT and CDR2 YYEEEE. This CDR3 comprises 15 residues. V was cut by 5 bases and J by 5 bases, with 19 bases left in between. CDR3 DNA sequence: TGTGCCAGCAGTTTAGGGAGCCTCCAAACAACTGAAGCTTTCTTT. Translating it yields CASSLGSLQTTEAFF.

In its sample, this clonotype was seen many times. The chain has TRBV7-2 and TRBJ2-3; no clear D. Germline V gene sequence: CDR1 SGHTA, CDR2 FQGNSA. This CDR3 has 13 amino acids. Between the trimmed V and J ends, which lost 0 bases and 5 bases, there was a span of 6 bases. Written as DNA, the CDR3 is TGTGCCAGCAGCTTAGCGGGGTTAGATACGCAGTATTTT. Amino acid sequence: CASSLAGLDTQYF.

This clonotype has a handful of counts. CDR3 loop: CASSWGTGVQVSNQPQHF. The CDR3 DNA follows: TGTGCCAGCAGCTGGGGAACTGGGGTGCAGGTTAGCAATCAGCCCCAGCATTTT. The V gene is TRBV7-8, the J gene TRBJ1-5; D unresolved. V was trimmed by 4 bases and J by 0 bases, leaving 19 bases between them. CDR1 SGHVS and CDR2 FQNEAQ come from the germline V gene. The CDR3 is made up of 18 amino acids. The full variable domain, with the rest looked up from reference TRBV7-8 and TRBJ1-5, is GAGVSQSPRYKVAKRGQDVALRCDPISGHVSLFWYQQALGQGPEFLTYFQNEAQLDKSGLPSDRFFAERPEGSVSTLKIQRTQQEDSAVYLCASSWGTGVQVSNQPQHFGDGTRLSIL.

This clonotype has a handful of counts. V is TRBV4-2 and J is TRBJ1-2; D may be TRBD1 (5 bases). V was pared by 6 bases and J by 1 base, with 21 bases between. CDR3 length: 17 amino acids. The germline gives CDR1 LGHNA, CDR2 YNFKEQ. DNA for the CDR3: TGTGCCAGCAGTAAGATACCCGGGGGGGAACTTAACTATGGCTACACCTTC. This sequence encodes CASSKIPGGELNYGYTF.

This clonotype was recorded a few times. The gene calls are TRBV19 and TRBJ1-4, with D possibly TRBD1 on 5 matching bases. Trimming stripped 7 bases from V and 1 base from J, with 10 bases between. Germline CDR1 reads LNHDA; CDR2 reads SQIVND (reference sequence). This CDR3 comprises 14 residues. CDR3 loop: CASTPQGTNEKLFF. The CDR3 DNA is TGTGCCAGTACCCCTCAGGGAACTAATGAAAAACTGTTTTTT. Full variable domain (outside the CDR3, taken from reference TRBV19 and TRBJ1-4): DGGITQSPKYLFRKEGQNVTLSCEQNLNHDAMYWYRQDPGQGLRLIYYSQIVNDFQKGDIAEGYSVSREKKESFPLTVTSAQKNPTAFYLCASTPQGTNEKLFFGSGTQLSVL.

The genes are TRBV3-1 and TRBJ2-1; 7 bases match TRBD2. CDR1 is LGHDT and CDR2 is YNNKEL in the germline V gene (reference sequence). The CDR3 sequence is 16 residues long. V shed 3 bases and J 1 base; nucleotides not matched to a gene: 6. Here the CDR3 DNA reads TGTGCCAGCAGCCACTTCCGGGGGGATTCCTACAATGAGCAGTTCTTC. Translated, it gives CASSHFRGDSYNEQFF.

This clonotype was picked up many times. In nucleotides, the CDR3 is TGTGCCACCCGGAGGGCCGCCTACAATGAGCAGTTCTTC. Residues: CATRRAAYNEQFF. The chain employs TRBV6-5 and TRBJ2-1, with a possible D match to TRBD2 (6 bases). This CDR3 has 13 amino acids. V was shortened by 10 bases and J by 2 bases, with 12 bases between the two germline ends. In germline, CDR1 is MNHEY, CDR2 SVGAGI.

This clonotype showed up many times. J is TRBJ2-7 and V is TRBV20-1, with 8 bases matching TRBD1. V lost 5 bases, J lost 2 bases, and 11 bases stayed unmatched. Germline CDR1 DFQATT, CDR2 SNEGSKA (reference sequence). The CDR3 is made up of 15 amino acids. Written as DNA, the CDR3 is TGCAGTGCTTATAGAGGGACAGGCGTTACCTACGAGCAGTACTTC. Protein: CSAYRGTGVTYEQYF.

This clonotype was seen ten or more times. The chain couples TRBV7-2 to TRBJ2-3; 15 positions match TRBD2. This CDR3 has 17 amino acids. Germline V gene sequence: CDR1 SGHTA, CDR2 FQGNSA. Unmatched junction bases numbered 4, after V lost 4 bases and J lost 2 bases. The CDR3 DNA reads as TGTGCCAGCAGCTCCTGGACTAGCGGGAGGGACACAGATACGCAGTATTTT. It specifies CASSSWTSGRDTDTQYF.

This clonotype was recorded at least ten times. The V gene is TRBV5-1, the J gene TRBJ2-2; D gene uncertain. CDR3 length equals 14 residues. Per the germline V gene, CDR1 is SGHRS and CDR2 is YFSETQ. Trimming took 7 bases from V and 7 from J, leaving 17 bases between them. The CDR3 reads CASEDVGIGGELFF. CDR3 DNA: TGCGCCAGCGAAGACGTGGGGATCGGCGGGGAGCTGTTTTTT.

This clonotype was counted at least ten times. J is TRBJ1-3 and V is TRBV24-1; D is ambiguous. Germline V gene lookup returns CDR1 KGHDR and CDR2 SFDVKD. V dropped 4 bases and J dropped 6 bases, with 9 bases sitting between them. The length of the CDR3 is 13 residues. The CDR3 loop reads CATSDRLENTIYF. CDR3 sequence (DNA): TGTGCCACCAGTGACCGCCTAGAAAACACCATATATTTT.

On this clonotype: Being one base from a much bigger clone, this may be a read error. V and J are TRBV7-9 and TRBJ1-1; D unresolved. Trimming shortened V by 5 bases and J by 4 bases, and 8 bases separated the two germline ends. The CDR3 length is 12 residues. From germline, CDR1 is SEHNR and CDR2 FQNEAQ (reference sequence). The chain's CDR3 is CASSPVSTEAFF. The CDR3 region has the DNA TGTGCCAGCAGCCCTGTGTCCACTGAAGCTTTCTTT.

In its sample, this clonotype was seen many times. CDR3 DNA sequence: TGCAGTGCTCGGCGGGACGGCTACGAGCAGTACTTC. The encoded protein is CSARRDGYEQYF. This sequence joins TRBV20-1 and TRBJ2-7; D may be TRBD2 (6 bases). Germline loops: CDR1 DFQATT, CDR2 SNEGSKA (reference sequence). Trimming removed 5 bases from V and 3 bases from J, with 11 bases in between. CDR3 length: 12 residues.

V gene TRBV5-1 combines with J gene TRBJ2-1; D gene uncertain. The CDR3 is made up of 12 amino acids. Trimming left V 0 bases short and J 10 bases short, with 8 bases between. Looked up from germline, CDR1 is SGHRS and CDR2 is YFSETQ. The CDR3 spells CASSLGLPEQFF. Here the CDR3 DNA reads TGCGCCAGCAGCTTGGGTTTACCGGAGCAGTTCTTC.